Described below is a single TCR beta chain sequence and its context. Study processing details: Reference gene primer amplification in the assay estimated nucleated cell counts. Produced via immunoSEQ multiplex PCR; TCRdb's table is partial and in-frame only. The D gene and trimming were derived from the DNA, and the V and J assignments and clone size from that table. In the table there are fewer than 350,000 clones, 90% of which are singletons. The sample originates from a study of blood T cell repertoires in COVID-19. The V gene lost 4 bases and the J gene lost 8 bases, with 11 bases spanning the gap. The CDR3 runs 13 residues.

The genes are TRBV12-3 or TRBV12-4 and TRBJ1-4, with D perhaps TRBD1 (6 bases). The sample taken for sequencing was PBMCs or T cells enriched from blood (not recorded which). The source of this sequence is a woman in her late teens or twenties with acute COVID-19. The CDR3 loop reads CASSSGTSEKLFF. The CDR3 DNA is TGTGCCAGCAGTTCCGGGACAAGCGAAAAACTGTTTTTT.